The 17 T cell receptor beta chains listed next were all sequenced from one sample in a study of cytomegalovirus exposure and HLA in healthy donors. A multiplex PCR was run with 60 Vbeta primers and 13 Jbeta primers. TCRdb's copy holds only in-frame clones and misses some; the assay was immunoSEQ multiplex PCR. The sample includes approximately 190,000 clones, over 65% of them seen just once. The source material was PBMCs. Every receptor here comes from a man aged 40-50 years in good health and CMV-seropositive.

The CDR3 sequence: CASSFGGWGLGDLVETQYF. As DNA, the CDR3 is TGTGCCAGCAGCTTCGGGGGGTGGGGATTGGGGGACTTAGTGGAGACCCAGTACTTC. The chain combines TRBV5-6 with TRBJ2-5, with TRBD2 matching over 7 bases. The trim removed 2 bases at V and 5 bases at J, leaving 21 bases unmatched. Germline CDR1 reads SGHDT; CDR2 reads YYEEEE. CDR3 length equals 19 residues.

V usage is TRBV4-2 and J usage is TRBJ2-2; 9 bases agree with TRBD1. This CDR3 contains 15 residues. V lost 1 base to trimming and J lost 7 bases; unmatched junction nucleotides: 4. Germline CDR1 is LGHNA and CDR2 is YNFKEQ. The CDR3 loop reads CASSQAGQGIGELFF. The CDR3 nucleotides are TGTGCCAGCAGCCAAGCGGGACAGGGCATCGGGGAGCTGTTTTTT.

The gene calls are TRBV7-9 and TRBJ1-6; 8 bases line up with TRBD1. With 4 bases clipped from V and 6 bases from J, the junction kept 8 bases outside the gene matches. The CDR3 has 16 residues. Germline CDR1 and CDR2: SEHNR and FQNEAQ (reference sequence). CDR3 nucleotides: TGTGCCAGCAGCTCCCCGGGGGGACAGGTTAATTCACCCCTCCACTTT. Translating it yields CASSSPGGQVNSPLHF.

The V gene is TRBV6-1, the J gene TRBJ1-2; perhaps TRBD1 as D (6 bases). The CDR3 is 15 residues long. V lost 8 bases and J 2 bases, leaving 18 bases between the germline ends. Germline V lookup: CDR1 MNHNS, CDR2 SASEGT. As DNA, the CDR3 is TGTGCCAGCCTTCCCGAAGACAGGTTGAACTATGGCTACACCTTC. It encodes CASLPEDRLNYGYTF.

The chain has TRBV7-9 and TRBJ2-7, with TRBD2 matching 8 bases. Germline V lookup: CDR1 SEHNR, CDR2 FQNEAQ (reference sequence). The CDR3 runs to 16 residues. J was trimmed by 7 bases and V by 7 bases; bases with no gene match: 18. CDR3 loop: CASTGTPGGGLGEQYF. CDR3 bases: TGTGCCAGCACCGGAACTCCGGGAGGGGGTCTTGGGGAGCAGTACTTC.

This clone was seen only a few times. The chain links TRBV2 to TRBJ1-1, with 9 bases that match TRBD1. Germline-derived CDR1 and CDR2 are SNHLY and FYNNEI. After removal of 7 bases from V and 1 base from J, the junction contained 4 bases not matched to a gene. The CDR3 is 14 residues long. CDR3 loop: CASIGDRENTEAFF. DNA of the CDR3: TGTGCCAGCATTGGGGACAGGGAGAACACTGAAGCTTTCTTT.

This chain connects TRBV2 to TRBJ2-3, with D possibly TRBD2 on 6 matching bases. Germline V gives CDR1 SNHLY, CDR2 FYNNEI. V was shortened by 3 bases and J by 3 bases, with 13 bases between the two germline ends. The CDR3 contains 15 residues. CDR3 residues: CASSDGGAGTDTQYF. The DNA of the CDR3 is TGTGCCAGCAGTGACGGCGGGGCAGGGACAGATACGCAGTATTTT.

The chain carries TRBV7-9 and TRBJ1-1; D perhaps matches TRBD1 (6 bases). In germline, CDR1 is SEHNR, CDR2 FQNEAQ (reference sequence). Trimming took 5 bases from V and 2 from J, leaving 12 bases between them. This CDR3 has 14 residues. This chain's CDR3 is CASSDGQKNTEAFF. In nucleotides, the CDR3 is TGTGCCAGCAGCGACGGACAGAAAAACACTGAAGCTTTCTTT.

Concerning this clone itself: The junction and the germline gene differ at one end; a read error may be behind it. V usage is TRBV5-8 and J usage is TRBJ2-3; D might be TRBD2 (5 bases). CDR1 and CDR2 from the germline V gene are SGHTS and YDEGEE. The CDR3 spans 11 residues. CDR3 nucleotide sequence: TGTGCCAGCAGCCACGTTCCCCCCGGGGATTTT. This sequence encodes CASSHVPPGDF.

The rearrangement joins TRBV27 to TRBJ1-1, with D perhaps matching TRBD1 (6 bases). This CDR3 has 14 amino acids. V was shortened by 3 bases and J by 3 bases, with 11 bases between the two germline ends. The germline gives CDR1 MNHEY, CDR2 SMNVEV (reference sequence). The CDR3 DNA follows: TGTGCCAGCAGTTTTCAAAGGGGGTACACTGAAGCTTTCTTT. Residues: CASSFQRGYTEAFF.

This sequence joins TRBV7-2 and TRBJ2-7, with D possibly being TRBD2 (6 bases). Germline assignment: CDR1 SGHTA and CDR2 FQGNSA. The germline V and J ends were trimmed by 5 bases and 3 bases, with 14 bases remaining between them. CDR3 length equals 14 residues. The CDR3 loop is CASSLRRGDYEQYF. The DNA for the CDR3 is TGTGCCAGCAGCCTTCGGCGGGGAGACTACGAGCAGTACTTC.

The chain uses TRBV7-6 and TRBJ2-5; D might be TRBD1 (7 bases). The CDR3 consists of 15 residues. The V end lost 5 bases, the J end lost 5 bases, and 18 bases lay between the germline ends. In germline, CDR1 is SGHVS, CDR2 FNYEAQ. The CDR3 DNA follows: TGTGCCAGCAGCGGGGCGGGACAGACCACCGAGACCCAGTACTTC. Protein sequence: CASSGAGQTTETQYF.

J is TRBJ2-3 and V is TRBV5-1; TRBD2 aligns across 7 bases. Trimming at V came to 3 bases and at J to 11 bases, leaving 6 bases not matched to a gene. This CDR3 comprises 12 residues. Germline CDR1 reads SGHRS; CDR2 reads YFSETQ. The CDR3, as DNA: TGCGCCAGCAGCTCTAGCGGCCGTGAGCAGTATTTT. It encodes CASSSSGREQYF.

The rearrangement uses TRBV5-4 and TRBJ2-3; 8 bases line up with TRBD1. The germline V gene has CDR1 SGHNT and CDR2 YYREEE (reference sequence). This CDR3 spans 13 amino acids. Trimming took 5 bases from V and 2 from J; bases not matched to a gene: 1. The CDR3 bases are TGTGCCAGCAGGGGACAGGTCACAGATACGCAGTATTTT. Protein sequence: CASRGQVTDTQYF.

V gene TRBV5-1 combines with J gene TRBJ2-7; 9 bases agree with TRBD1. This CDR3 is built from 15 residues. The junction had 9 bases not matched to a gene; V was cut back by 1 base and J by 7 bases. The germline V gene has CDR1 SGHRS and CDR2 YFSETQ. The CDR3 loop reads CASSLFGTGMEEQYF. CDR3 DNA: TGCGCCAGCAGCTTGTTTGGGACAGGGATGGAAGAGCAGTACTTC.

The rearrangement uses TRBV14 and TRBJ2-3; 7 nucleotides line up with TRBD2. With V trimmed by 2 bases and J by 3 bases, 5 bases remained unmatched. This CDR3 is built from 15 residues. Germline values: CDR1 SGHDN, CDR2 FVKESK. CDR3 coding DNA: TGTGCCAGCAGCCAAACCCTCGGGGGGACAGATACGCAGTATTTT. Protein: CASSQTLGGTDTQYF. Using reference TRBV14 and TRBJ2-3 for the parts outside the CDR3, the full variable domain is EAGVTQFPSHSVIEKGQTVTLRCDPISGHDNLYWYRRVMGKEIKFLLHFVKESKQDESGMPNNRFLAERTGGTYSTLKVQPAELEDSGVYFCASSQTLGGTDTQYFGPGTRLTVL.

The CDR3 DNA sequence: TGTGCCAGCAGCTCCAGGGGAGCAGGTGGCTACACCTTC. It codes for CASSSRGAGGYTF. The chain carries TRBV9 and TRBJ1-2; D is perhaps TRBD1 (6 bases). V was pared by 4 bases and J by 7 bases, with 14 bases between. The germline CDR1 and CDR2 sequences are SGDLS and YYNGEE. The CDR3 runs to 13 residues.